One and the same sample provided the 19 T cell receptor beta chains below, sequenced in a study of T cell clonotyping in hematopoietic cell transplantation. The data were produced by immunoSEQ multiplex PCR, yet TCRdb's version contains in-frame clones alone and is incomplete. The data hold fewer than 8,000 clones, with 95% to 97% observed a single time. Sample time point: recipient sample about 28 days before transplant, after cytoreduction. The sample in question was peripheral blood mononuclear cells, obtained before stem cell transplant. Receptors were obtained from a man between 65 and 85 years old with acute myeloid leukemia. Some clones in this sample may be carry-over from other donors' samples.

This chain connects TRBV27 to TRBJ1-5; no clear D gene. Germline V gene lookup returns CDR1 MNHEY and CDR2 SMNVEV (reference sequence). This CDR3 has 12 amino acids. V lost 3 bases, J lost 7 bases, and 7 bases lay in between. The CDR3 sequence is CASSFGSQPQHF. In DNA, the CDR3 is TGTGCCAGCAGTTTCGGATCCCAGCCCCAGCATTTT.

The J gene is TRBJ2-1, the V gene TRBV7-7; D is tentatively TRBD1 or TRBD2 (5 bases each). Per the germline V gene, CDR1 is SSHAT and CDR2 is FNYEAQ (reference sequence). The CDR3 covers 12 residues. V gave up 4 bases and J gave up 7 bases, with 8 bases separating them. The CDR3 loop is CASSSGRNEQFF. The CDR3 bases are TGTGCCAGCAGCTCGGGGCGGAATGAGCAGTTCTTC. Together with reference TRBV7-7 and TRBJ2-1, the CDR3 gives the full variable domain: GAGVSQSPRYKVTKRGQDVTLRCDPISSHATLYWYQQALGQGPEFLTYFNYEAQPDKSGLPSDRFSAERPEGSISTLTIQRTEQRDSAMYRCASSSGRNEQFFGPGTRLTVL.

This chain uses TRBV7-3 with TRBJ1-2; D call uncertain. This CDR3 contains 11 residues. Germline assignment: CDR1 SGHTA and CDR2 FQGTGA. The V gene lost 9 bases and the J gene lost 2 bases, with 7 bases spanning the gap. This CDR3 reads CASAENYGYTF. For the CDR3, the DNA is TGTGCCAGTGCCGAAAACTATGGCTACACCTTC.

The chain is built from TRBV19 and TRBJ1-5; 11 nucleotides match TRBD1. There are 16 residues in the CDR3. Germline assignment: CDR1 LNHDA and CDR2 SQIVND (reference sequence). The V segment lost 5 bases and the J segment 6 bases; nucleotides outside the gene matches: 9. In nucleotides, the CDR3 is TGTGCCAGTAGTGTATCACGTGGACAGGGGGCTCAGCCCCAGCATTTT. Residues: CASSVSRGQGAQPQHF.

The rearrangement links TRBV29-1 to TRBJ2-3, with D perhaps assigned TRBD1 or TRBD2 (6 bases each). Germline loops: CDR1 SQVTM, CDR2 ANQGSEA. The germline V and J ends were trimmed by 0 bases and 0 bases, with 13 bases remaining between them. The CDR3 extends over 16 amino acids. CDR3 region: CSVEDFTGASTDTQYF. The CDR3 DNA is TGCAGCGTTGAAGATTTTACGGGGGCCAGCACAGATACGCAGTATTTT.

This sequence joins TRBV19 and TRBJ2-2, with D tentatively TRBD1 (7 bases). CDR3 length equals 15 residues. Trimming pared 1 base from V and 5 bases from J, leaving 11 bases between. The V gene's germline CDR1 is LNHDA and CDR2 SQIVND (reference sequence). This CDR3 is CASSIGQGGTGELFF. For the CDR3, the DNA is TGTGCCAGTAGTATAGGGCAGGGGGGAACCGGGGAGCTGTTTTTT.

The gene calls are TRBV25-1 and TRBJ1-3; weak D call: TRBD1 (6 bases). CDR3 length: 15 residues. V shed 1 base and J shed 2 bases, with 9 bases lying between them. The germline V gene encodes CDR1 MGHDK and CDR2 SYGVNS. The CDR3: CASSELGAAGNTIYF. As DNA, the CDR3 is TGTGCCAGCAGTGAATTGGGGGCAGCTGGAAACACCATATATTTT.

This chain links TRBV4-1 with TRBJ2-7; 12 bases fit TRBD1. Trimming at V came to 0 bases and at J to 0 bases, leaving 15 bases not matched to a gene. The CDR3 sequence is 21 residues long. Germline V CDR1 and CDR2: MGHRA, YSYEKL. The CDR3 is CASSQDIGDRGLTGDSYEQYF. CDR3 coding DNA: TGCGCCAGCAGCCAAGATATTGGGGACAGGGGGCTAACGGGGGACTCCTACGAGCAGTACTTC.

V gene TRBV25-1 combines with J gene TRBJ2-3; D gene unclear. The germline gives CDR1 MGHDK, CDR2 SYGVNS. This CDR3 has 11 residues. Deletions cut 3 bases from V and 5 bases from J, with 3 bases between. Here the CDR3 DNA reads TGTGCCAGCAGTGATCGAGATACGCAGTATTTT. It translates to CASSDRDTQYF.

The rearrangement links TRBV6-1 to TRBJ1-5; the D is unclear. V shed 0 bases and J shed 2 bases, with 14 bases lying between them. Germline V gene lookup returns CDR1 MNHNS and CDR2 SASEGT. This CDR3 has 17 amino acids. The CDR3 loop is CASSEAVFFSGNQPQHF. The CDR3 DNA follows: TGTGCCAGCAGTGAAGCGGTATTCTTTTCGGGCAATCAGCCCCAGCATTTT.

This clone was picked up one time. The V gene is TRBV19, the J gene TRBJ1-3; no firm D call. The CDR3 has 13 residues. Germline CDR1 is LNHDA and CDR2 is SQIVND (reference sequence). Trimming cost V 7 bases and J 3 bases, with 10 bases left between them. CDR3 sequence (DNA): TGTGCCAGTACCCCAGGTGGTGGAAACACCATATATTTT. Translated, it gives CASTPGGGNTIYF.

The chain employs TRBV6-5 and TRBJ1-6; 8 bases map to TRBD1. The V segment lost 5 bases and the J segment 7 bases; nucleotides outside the gene matches: 7. Germline CDR1 reads MNHEY; CDR2 reads SVGAGI. The CDR3 length is 15 residues. The CDR3 DNA sequence: TGTGCCAGCAGTCCAGGGACAGGTCTCAATTCACCCCTCCACTTT. Residues: CASSPGTGLNSPLHF.

This clone is a singleton in its sample. This chain joins TRBV9 and TRBJ1-2; D not certain. V was cut by 1 base and J by 8 bases, with 9 bases left in between. CDR1 is SGDLS, CDR2 YYNGEE, per germline. The CDR3 totals 12 residues. The CDR3 region is CASSVSVGGYTF. CDR3 bases: TGTGCCAGCAGCGTATCGGTGGGAGGCTACACCTTC.

J is TRBJ1-5 and V is TRBV6-5; 8 positions match TRBD1. Germline assignment: CDR1 MNHEY and CDR2 SVGAGI. The CDR3 is 15 residues long. Losses at the gene ends were 6 bases for V and 1 base for J; bases not matched to a gene: 5. CDR3 DNA sequence: TGTGCCAGCAGCCTGGACAGGGCAAGCAATCAGCCCCAGCATTTT. Residues: CASSLDRASNQPQHF.

This chain connects TRBV10-3 to TRBJ1-2; weak D call: TRBD1 (5 bases). This CDR3 is 15 amino acids long. With 3 bases removed from V and 0 bases from J, the gap between germline ends came to 11 bases. Germline V lookup: CDR1 ENHRY, CDR2 SYGVKD. Here the CDR3 reads CAISEGQGANYGYTF. CDR3 coding DNA: TGTGCCATCAGTGAAGGGCAGGGCGCTAACTATGGCTACACCTTC.

This chain joins TRBV19 and TRBJ2-1, with TRBD2 matching 11 bases. Germline CDR1 reads LNHDA; CDR2 reads SQIVND (reference sequence). The CDR3 runs 14 residues. V shed 3 bases, J shed 7 bases, and the junction held 2 bases outside the gene matches. The CDR3 nucleotides are TGTGCCAGTAGTATTAGGACTAGCGGGAATGAGCAGTTCTTC. It encodes CASSIRTSGNEQFF.

The genes are TRBV7-2 and TRBJ2-2; D remains ambiguous. Germline CDR1 is SGHTA and CDR2 is FQGNSA. V lost 1 base to trimming and J lost 1 base, with 4 bases between them. CDR3 length equals 14 residues. This CDR3 reads CASSLDGNTGELFF. The CDR3 region has the DNA TGTGCCAGCAGCTTAGACGGGAACACCGGGGAGCTGTTTTTT. The full variable domain, in which reference TRBV7-2 and TRBJ2-2 provide the parts outside the CDR3, is GAGVSQSPSNKVTEKGKDVELRCDPISGHTALYWYRQSLGQGLEFLIYFQGNSAPDKSGLPSDRFSAERTGGSVSTLTIQRTQQEDSAVYLCASSLDGNTGELFFGEGSRLTVL.

The chain uses TRBV11-2 and TRBJ1-6, with D unresolved. V lost 7 bases, J lost 7 bases, and 14 bases lay in between. This CDR3 comprises 14 residues. Germline V CDR1 and CDR2: SGHAT, FQNNGV. CDR3 DNA sequence: TGTGCCAGCACTCCCCTACGTTCAAATTCACCCCTCCACTTT. This codes for CASTPLRSNSPLHF.

The J gene is TRBJ1-6, the V gene TRBV30, with 7 bases fitting TRBD1. Germline V CDR1 and CDR2: GTSNPN, SVGIG (reference sequence). The CDR3 length is 13 residues. With V trimmed by 0 bases and J by 13 bases, 6 bases remained unmatched. The CDR3 sequence: CAWSVDRDVPLHF. CDR3 DNA sequence: TGTGCCTGGAGTGTAGACAGGGATGTCCCCCTCCACTTT.